This passage covers 13 T cell receptor beta chains from one sample sequenced in a study of T cell responses to AZD1222 COVID-19 vaccine. Clones were read by immunoSEQ multiplex PCR, and TCRdb kept only the in-frame ones, dropping some. The table has more than 95,000 clones, over 70% seen once. The sequencing here drew on peripheral blood, taken on day 0 of AZD1222 vaccination. These receptors all stem from an adult in good health.

In this sample, this clone turned up a few times. The J gene is TRBJ1-4, the V gene TRBV14, with D maybe TRBD1 (6 bases). With 3 bases removed from V and 8 bases from J, the gap between germline ends came to 16 bases. In germline, CDR1 is SGHDN, CDR2 FVKESK. The CDR3 is 15 amino acids. The CDR3 spells CASSHGLGAEEKLFF. The CDR3 DNA is TGTGCCAGCAGCCATGGGTTGGGGGCCGAGGAAAAACTGTTTTTT.

The chain carries TRBV9 and TRBJ1-1; 11 positions match TRBD1. This CDR3 spans 17 amino acids. Germline V gives CDR1 SGDLS, CDR2 YYNGEE. Trimming cost V 2 bases and J 0 bases; bases outside gene matches: 6. CDR3 amino acids: CASSVGTGGSLNTEAFF. As DNA, the CDR3 is TGTGCCAGCAGCGTTGGGACAGGGGGGTCCCTGAACACTGAAGCTTTCTTT.

J is TRBJ1-4 and V is TRBV7-2; D might be TRBD1 (5 bases). The length of the CDR3 is 16 residues. V was pared by 1 base and J by 1 base, with 10 bases between. Per germline, CDR1 SGHTA and CDR2 FQGNSA. This CDR3 is CASSLGFGQTNEKLFF. The CDR3 DNA follows: TGTGCCAGCAGCTTAGGGTTCGGACAAACTAATGAAAAACTGTTTTTT. The full variable domain, with the rest looked up from reference TRBV7-2 and TRBJ1-4, is GAGVSQSPSNKVTEKGKDVELRCDPISGHTALYWYRQSLGQGLEFLIYFQGNSAPDKSGLPSDRFSAERTGGSVSTLTIQRTQQEDSAVYLCASSLGFGQTNEKLFFGSGTQLSVL.

The J gene is TRBJ2-7, the V gene TRBV15; D unclear. This CDR3 contains 13 residues. The V gene's germline CDR1 is LNHNV and CDR2 YYDKDF (reference sequence). V lost 1 base to trimming and J lost 1 base, with 5 bases between them. For the CDR3, the DNA is TGTGCCACCAGCAGAGGAGGATCCTACGAGCAGTACTTC. Amino acid sequence: CATSRGGSYEQYF.

J is TRBJ1-1 and V is TRBV27; D is unresolved. CDR3 length: 13 amino acids. Germline values: CDR1 MNHEY, CDR2 SMNVEV (reference sequence). The V end lost 4 bases, the J end lost 1 base, and 7 bases lay between the germline ends. The CDR3 is CASSYSRNTEAFF. As DNA, the CDR3 is TGTGCCAGCAGTTACTCGAGGAACACTGAAGCTTTCTTT.

The V and J genes are TRBV4-1 and TRBJ2-7; 15 bases match TRBD2. This CDR3 has 20 residues. The V segment lost 3 bases and the J segment 3 bases; nucleotides outside the gene matches: 15. Germline V CDR1 and CDR2: MGHRA, YSYEKL. The chain's CDR3 is CASSHAGPGLAGGRIYEQYF. Here the CDR3 DNA reads TGCGCCAGCAGCCACGCCGGTCCGGGACTAGCGGGAGGAAGGATCTACGAGCAGTACTTC.

The genes are TRBV27 and TRBJ2-1; perhaps TRBD2 as D (6 bases). Trimming shortened V by 10 bases and J by 5 bases, and 21 bases separated the two germline ends. The CDR3 is made up of 15 amino acids. Germline values: CDR1 MNHEY, CDR2 SMNVEV (reference sequence). CDR3 coding DNA: TGTGCCATCCCGGCTGCCGGGAGATCCAACAATGAGCAGTTCTTC. The encoded protein is CAIPAAGRSNNEQFF.

The J gene is TRBJ2-5, the V gene TRBV12-3 or TRBV12-4, with D possibly being TRBD2 (5 bases). This CDR3 is 13 amino acids long. Trimming pared 7 bases from V and 5 bases from J, leaving 14 bases between. CDR3 amino acids: CASIRGWLETQYF. The CDR3 DNA reads as TGTGCCAGCATCCGGGGATGGCTCGAGACCCAGTACTTC.

The chain couples TRBV29-1 to TRBJ1-2; 9 bases agree with TRBD1. In germline, CDR1 is SQVTM, CDR2 ANQGSEA. CDR3 length: 13 amino acids. V gave up 6 bases and J gave up 6 bases; unmatched junction bases: 8. CDR3 in DNA: TGCAGCGTAGCGACAGGGGGAATAAATGGCTACACCTTC. The encoded protein is CSVATGGINGYTF.

This clone has just one count. This sequence joins TRBV19 and TRBJ1-4, with D hard to call. V was trimmed by 3 bases and J by 4 bases, leaving 9 bases between them. Germline V CDR1 and CDR2: LNHDA, SQIVND (reference sequence). This CDR3 region has 14 residues. This chain's CDR3 is CASSMQAINEKLFF. The CDR3 bases are TGTGCCAGTAGTATGCAGGCCATTAATGAAAAACTGTTTTTT.

The V call is TRBV28, the J call TRBJ2-1; 7 bases match TRBD2. Germline CDR1 is MDHEN and CDR2 is SYDVKM. Trimming removed 4 bases from V and 8 bases from J; junction bases left unmatched: 11. This CDR3 is built from 15 residues. CDR3 nucleotides: TGTGCCAGCAGTTCTTTTGGGGGTAGCGGGTATGAGCAGTTCTTC. Translated, it gives CASSSFGGSGYEQFF.

The rearrangement uses TRBV6-6 and TRBJ2-1, with D perhaps matching TRBD1 (6 bases). Germline V gene lookup returns CDR1 MNHNY and CDR2 SVGAGI (reference sequence). The V end lost 0 bases, the J end lost 9 bases, and 12 bases lay between the germline ends. The CDR3 consists of 14 residues. CDR3 region: CASSYSSRGGEQFF. The CDR3, as DNA: TGTGCCAGCAGTTACTCGAGCAGGGGCGGTGAGCAGTTCTTC.

CDR3 nucleotides: TGTGCCAGCAGCTCCCGACATACCGGGGAGCTGTTTTTT. Amino acid sequence: CASSSRHTGELFF. The chain couples TRBV7-2 to TRBJ2-2; D unclear. Trimming removed 4 bases at V and 5 bases at J, with 8 bases between. Germline V gene lookup returns CDR1 SGHTA and CDR2 FQGNSA. This CDR3 spans 13 amino acids. The full variable domain, with the rest looked up from reference TRBV7-2 and TRBJ2-2, is GAGVSQSPSNKVTEKGKDVELRCDPISGHTALYWYRQSLGQGLEFLIYFQGNSAPDKSGLPSDRFSAERTGGSVSTLTIQRTQQEDSAVYLCASSSRHTGELFFGEGSRLTVL.